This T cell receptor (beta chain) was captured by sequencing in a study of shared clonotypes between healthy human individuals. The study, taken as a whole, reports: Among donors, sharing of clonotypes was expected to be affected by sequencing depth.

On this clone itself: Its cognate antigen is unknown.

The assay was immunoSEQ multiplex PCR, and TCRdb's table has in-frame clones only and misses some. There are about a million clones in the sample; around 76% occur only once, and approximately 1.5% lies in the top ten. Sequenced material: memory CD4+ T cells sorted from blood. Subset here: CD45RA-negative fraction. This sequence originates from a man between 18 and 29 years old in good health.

The CDR3 protein is CASSELARRANYGYTF. The CDR3 nucleotides read TGTGCCAGCAGTGAACTCGCCCGACGCGCTAACTATGGCTACACCTTC. This chain connects TRBV6-1 to TRBJ1-2; no definite D call. There are 16 residues in the CDR3. V lost 2 bases and J lost 0, with 13 bases in between. CDR1 is MNHNS, CDR2 SASEGT, per germline.